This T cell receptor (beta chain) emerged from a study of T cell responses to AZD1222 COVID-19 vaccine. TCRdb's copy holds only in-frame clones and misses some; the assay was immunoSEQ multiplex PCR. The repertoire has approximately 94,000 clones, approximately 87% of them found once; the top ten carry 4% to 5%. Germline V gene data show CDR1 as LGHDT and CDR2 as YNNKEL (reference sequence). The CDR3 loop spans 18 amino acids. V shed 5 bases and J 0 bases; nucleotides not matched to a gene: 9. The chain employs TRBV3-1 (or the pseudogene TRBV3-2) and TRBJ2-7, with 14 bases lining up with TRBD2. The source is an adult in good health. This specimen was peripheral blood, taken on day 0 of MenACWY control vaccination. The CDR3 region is CASSYGLAGGLGSYEQYF. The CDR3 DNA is TGTGCCAGCAGCTATGGACTAGCGGGAGGCCTTGGCTCCTACGAGCAGTACTTC.